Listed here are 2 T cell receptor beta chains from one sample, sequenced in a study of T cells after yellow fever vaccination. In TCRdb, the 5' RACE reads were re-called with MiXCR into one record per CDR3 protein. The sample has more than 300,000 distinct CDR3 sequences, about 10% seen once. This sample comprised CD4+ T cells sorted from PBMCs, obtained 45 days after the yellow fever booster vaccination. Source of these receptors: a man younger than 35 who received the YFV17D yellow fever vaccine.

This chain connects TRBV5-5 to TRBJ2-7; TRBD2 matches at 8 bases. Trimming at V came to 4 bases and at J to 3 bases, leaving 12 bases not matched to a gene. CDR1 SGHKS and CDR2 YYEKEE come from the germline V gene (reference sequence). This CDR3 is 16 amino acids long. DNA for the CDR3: TGTGCCAGCAGCAAGCTCACGGGGGGGGCCGTCTACGAGCAGTACGTC. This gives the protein CASSKLTGGAVYEQYV.

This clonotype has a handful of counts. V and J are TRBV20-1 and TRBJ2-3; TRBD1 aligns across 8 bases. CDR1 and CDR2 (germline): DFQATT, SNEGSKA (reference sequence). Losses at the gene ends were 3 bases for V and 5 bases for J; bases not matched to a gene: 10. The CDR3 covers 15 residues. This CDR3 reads CSARISGTGLDTQYF. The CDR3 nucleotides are TGCAGTGCTAGGATTTCGGGGACAGGACTAGATACGCAGTATTTT.